This T cell receptor beta chain is drawn from a study of T cell repertoires in cytomegalovirus infection. Study overall: Public signatures in TCR beta pointed to CMV infection and matching HLA type.

Trimming removed 5 bases from V and 4 bases from J, with 8 bases in between. Looked up from germline, CDR1 is LGHNA and CDR2 is YNFKEQ. The CDR3 has 12 amino acids. Study observations and caveats: Public TCR beta family frequency separated CMV-and-HLA carriers, including in an independent cohort. Predominance within the ex vivo response was attributable to HLA-C-restricted CMV-specific TCR beta clonotypes.

Many counts were recorded for this clonotype. Its antigen remains unidentified. TCRdb reprocessed the reads with MiXCR, giving one entry per CDR3 protein. Among 270,000 or so distinct CDR3 sequences listed, around 15% were seen once. The chain has TRBV4-2 and TRBJ1-2; D unclear. The TCR originated in a human donor in good health (CMV status not recorded). Some clones in this sample may be carry-over from other donors' samples. Sequences were obtained from CD8+ T cells from PBMCs. CDR3: CASSDDGYGYTF. The CDR3 nucleotides read TGTGCCAGCAGCGACGACGGCTATGGCTACACCTTC.